This is a list of T cell receptor beta chains from one sample in a study of CD8 T cells in ankylosing spondylitis. MiXCR, run by TCRdb on the 5' RACE reads, gives a single entry per CDR3 protein. The table has 800 or so distinct CDR3 sequences, 2.6% seen once; the top ten hold roughly 89%. The specimen sequenced was blood, either unsorted or a sorted T cell fraction (not recorded which). These receptors were obtained from a male donor with ankylosing spondylitis or in good health (not recorded which). The CDR3 runs from the conserved cysteine through the conserved F or W. The order of the fields is CDR3 protein, CDR3 DNA, D gene, clone size, V gene, J gene. D genes are given only for firm matches. The size entry gives once, few, many, or a class for an expanded clone.

cdr3_aa: CASSETDRGFNYGYTF
cdr3_nt: TGTGCCAGCAGCGAGACGGACAGGGGATTTAACTATGGCTACACCTTC
d_call: TRBD1
clone_size: many
v_call: TRBV9
j_call: TRBJ1-2

cdr3_aa: CASSVGEFYNEQFF
cdr3_nt: TGTGCCAGCAGCGTAGGGGAATTCTACAATGAGCAGTTCTTC
d_call: .
clone_size: medium-sized
v_call: TRBV9
j_call: TRBJ2-1

cdr3_aa: CASSFGLAGGPNEQYF
cdr3_nt: TGTGCCAGCAGCTTCGGACTAGCGGGGGGGCCCAACGAGCAGTACTTC
d_call: TRBD2
clone_size: medium-sized
v_call: TRBV9
j_call: TRBJ2-7

cdr3_aa: CASSVEEGWNEQYF
cdr3_nt: TGTGCCAGCAGCGTAGAAGAAGGGTGGAACGAGCAGTACTTC
d_call: .
clone_size: medium-sized
v_call: TRBV9
j_call: TRBJ2-7

cdr3_aa: CASSATGELFF
cdr3_nt: TGTGCCAGCAGCGCCACCGGGGAGCTGTTTTTT
d_call: .
clone_size: many
v_call: TRBV9
j_call: TRBJ2-2

cdr3_aa: CASSPSGGARETQYF
cdr3_nt: TGTGCCAGCAGCCCTAGCGGGGGGGCCCGAGAGACCCAGTACTTC
d_call: TRBD2
clone_size: many
v_call: TRBV9
j_call: TRBJ2-5

cdr3_aa: CASSVGGAGTEAFF
cdr3_nt: TGTGCCAGCAGCGTAGGGGGCGCCGGTACTGAAGCTTTCTTT
d_call: .
clone_size: medium-sized
v_call: TRBV9
j_call: TRBJ1-1

cdr3_aa: CASSVGTGGMNTEAFF
cdr3_nt: TGTGCCAGCAGCGTAGGGACAGGGGGAATGAACACTGAAGCTTTCTTT
d_call: TRBD1
clone_size: many
v_call: TRBV9
j_call: TRBJ1-1

cdr3_aa: CASSVGPGQGNNEQFF
cdr3_nt: TGTGCCAGCAGCGTAGGACCCGGACAGGGGAACAATGAGCAGTTCTTC
d_call: TRBD1
clone_size: many
v_call: TRBV9
j_call: TRBJ2-1

cdr3_aa: CASTIGGGDPYNEQFF
cdr3_nt: TGTGCCAGCACCATAGGTGGGGGGGACCCCTACAATGAGCAGTTCTTC
d_call: TRBD2
clone_size: many
v_call: TRBV9
j_call: TRBJ2-1

cdr3_aa: CASSVAGEIYNSPLHF
cdr3_nt: TGTGCCAGCAGCGTAGCAGGGGAAATCTATAATTCACCCCTCCACTTT
d_call: .
clone_size: many
v_call: TRBV9
j_call: TRBJ1-6

cdr3_aa: CASIQGGNTEAFF
cdr3_nt: TGTGCCAGCATTCAGGGAGGGAACACTGAAGCTTTCTTT
d_call: .
clone_size: medium-sized
v_call: TRBV6-1
j_call: TRBJ1-1

cdr3_aa: CASSVGSGGGETQYF
cdr3_nt: TGTGCCAGCAGCGTAGGGAGCGGGGGTGGAGAGACCCAGTACTTC
d_call: TRBD2
clone_size: medium-sized
v_call: TRBV9
j_call: TRBJ2-5

cdr3_aa: CASSGEGQGDSAGPPYNEQFF
cdr3_nt: TGTGCCAGCAGCGGAGAGGGACAGGGGGACTCGGCGGGACCGCCCTACAATGAGCAGTTCTTC
d_call: TRBD1
clone_size: many
v_call: TRBV9
j_call: TRBJ2-1